This TCR beta chain derives from a study of blood T cell repertoires in COVID-19. V gave up 1 base and J gave up 0 bases, with 10 bases separating them. Germline V gene sequence: CDR1 SGHDT, CDR2 YYEEEE. There are 15 residues in the CDR3. Libraries were prepared by immunoSEQ multiplex PCR; TCRdb keeps only in-frame clonotypes and omits some of them. The top ten hold around 7% of the sample, which has approximately 390,000 clones, around 87% seen once. The sample was peripheral blood. The sequence derives from a man between 18 and 35 years old with active or convalescent COVID-19. The chain uses TRBV5-6 and TRBJ1-2, with a possible D match to TRBD1 (5 bases). CDR3 in amino acids: CASSLWGGPNYGYTF. CDR3 coding DNA: TGTGCCAGCAGCTTGTGGGGGGGACCTAACTATGGCTACACCTTC.